These 17 T cell receptor beta chains were all obtained from the same sample, sequenced in a study of T cell responses to AZD1222 COVID-19 vaccine. Clones were sequenced by immunoSEQ multiplex PCR, and TCRdb holds only the in-frame ones, with some missing. The repertoire includes fewer than 140,000 clones, less than 95% of them detected once, and less than 9.5% sits in the top ten. The source was peripheral blood, collected 28 days after the second AZD1222 dose. All receptors derive from an adult who received the AZD1222 COVID-19 vaccine.

The V call is TRBV6-5, the J call TRBJ1-4; possible D gene TRBD1, 5 bases. The germline V gene has CDR1 MNHEY and CDR2 SVGAGI. Trimming stripped 6 bases from V and 6 bases from J, with 14 bases between. The CDR3 loop spans 14 amino acids. CDR3 sequence reads: CASRITQGDEKLFF. CDR3 in DNA: TGTGCCAGCAGGATCACTCAGGGCGATGAAAAACTGTTTTTT.

V and J are TRBV5-1 and TRBJ2-7, with a tentative D call TRBD1 (6 bases). CDR1 is SGHRS, CDR2 YFSETQ, per germline. CDR3 length: 15 residues. Trimming cost V 5 bases and J 2 bases, with 17 bases left between them. The chain's CDR3 is CASRETGKSPYEQYF. The CDR3 region has the DNA TGCGCCAGCAGGGAGACAGGTAAATCTCCCTACGAGCAGTACTTC.

This chain links TRBV6-2 or TRBV6-3 with TRBJ2-7; no firm D call. From germline, CDR1 is MNHEY and CDR2 SVGEGT. Trimming pared 4 bases from V and 6 bases from J, leaving 10 bases between. The CDR3 runs to 12 residues. CDR3 nucleotide sequence: TGTGCCAGCAGTTCCACAGCCGGCGAGCAGTACTTC. As protein: CASSSTAGEQYF.

This chain links TRBV5-6 with TRBJ1-1; the match to TRBD1 covers 10 bases. Trimming removed 2 bases from V and 10 bases from J; junction bases left unmatched: 11. This CDR3 spans 15 amino acids. Germline CDR1 and CDR2: SGHDT and YYEEEE. The CDR3 nucleotides are TGTGCCAGCAGCTTTGAGGGACAGGGGAGACAGAGAGCTTTCTTT. The encoded protein is CASSFEGQGRQRAFF.

V is TRBV2 and J is TRBJ2-3; TRBD1 might be the D (5 bases). The germline CDR1 and CDR2 sequences are SNHLY and FYNNEI. Between the trimmed V and J ends, which lost 8 bases and 2 bases, there was a span of 14 bases. CDR3 length: 14 residues. DNA of the CDR3: TGTGCCAGCTTTAGGGCAGGGCCCACAGATACGCAGTATTTT. Translation: CASFRAGPTDTQYF.

V is TRBV13 and J is TRBJ1-2, with D tentatively TRBD1 (5 bases). Trimming took off 4 bases at V and 2 bases at J, with 11 bases between the two ends. The germline V gene has CDR1 PRHDT and CDR2 FYEKMQ (reference sequence). The CDR3 has 14 amino acids. The CDR3 bases are TGTGCCAGCAGCTCCACGGGGGGGAACTATGGCTACACCTTC. Its translation is CASSSTGGNYGYTF.

The chain recombines TRBV24-1 with TRBJ2-6; no reliable D call. CDR1 is KGHDR and CDR2 is SFDVKD in the germline V gene. V shed 2 bases and J shed 7 bases, with 17 bases lying between them. The CDR3 consists of 17 residues. CDR3 nucleotides: TGTGCCACCAGTGATTCGACCGCCTCGAGTATAGCCAACGTCCTGACTTTC. Encoded protein: CATSDSTASSIANVLTF.

The chain is built from TRBV9 and TRBJ2-2; the match to TRBD2 covers 16 bases. This CDR3 has 19 residues. Trimming at V came to 0 bases and at J to 4 bases, leaving 6 bases not matched to a gene. Per the germline V gene, CDR1 is SGDLS and CDR2 is YYNGEE. In DNA, the CDR3 is TGTGCCAGCAGCGTAGCTACGGGGACTAGCGGGGGGGTCACCGGGGAGCTGTTTTTT. It specifies CASSVATGTSGGVTGELFF.

Regarding this clone: At one end the junction does not follow the germline gene, possibly because of a read error. The V gene is TRBV7-7, the J gene TRBJ2-2; 14 positions agree with TRBD2. CDR1 is SSHAT, CDR2 FNYEAQ, per germline (reference sequence). The CDR3 has 16 residues. CDR3 region: CASSLGLAGVSGELFF. CDR3 DNA sequence: TGTGCTAGCAGCTTGGGACTAGCGGGGGTTTCCGGGGAGCTGTTTTTT.

The gene calls are TRBV7-2 and TRBJ1-5; D gene ambiguous. Trimming shortened V by 1 base and J by 10 bases, and 11 bases separated the two germline ends. Per the germline V gene, CDR1 is SGHTA and CDR2 is FQGNSA. There are 13 residues in the CDR3. The CDR3 DNA reads as TGTGCCAGCAGCTTAGACGCCCGGTTACCCCAGCATTTT. Protein product: CASSLDARLPQHF.

This clone was counted a few times. The J gene is TRBJ1-1, the V gene TRBV4-2, with TRBD1 as a possible D gene (5 bases). The CDR3 length is 15 residues. The V end lost 0 bases, the J end lost 6 bases, and 14 bases lay between the germline ends. Looked up from germline, CDR1 is LGHNA and CDR2 is YNFKEQ. The chain's CDR3 is CASSQDLAGTSEAFF. The CDR3 DNA sequence: TGTGCCAGCAGCCAAGACTTGGCAGGGACCTCTGAAGCTTTCTTT.

The chain has TRBV6-1 and TRBJ1-1; D is ambiguous. V was pared by 2 bases and J by 3 bases, with 16 bases between. CDR1 MNHNS and CDR2 SASEGT come from the germline V gene. The CDR3 length is 16 residues. The CDR3 protein is CASSERNPKRDTEAFF. The CDR3 DNA reads TGTGCCAGCAGTGAAAGGAACCCTAAAAGAGACACTGAAGCTTTCTTT.

The V and J genes are TRBV6-5 and TRBJ1-2; a possible D gene is TRBD1 (5 bases). Germline CDR1 reads MNHEY; CDR2 reads SVGAGI. This CDR3 comprises 13 residues. The ends were cut back, 6 bases at V and 0 bases at J, with 8 bases in the middle. This CDR3 reads CASRETANYGYTF. Written as DNA, the CDR3 is TGTGCCAGCAGGGAGACAGCTAACTATGGCTACACCTTC.

This clone was seen a single time. The chain is built from TRBV4-1 and TRBJ2-5; 12 nucleotides agree with TRBD2. With 4 bases clipped from V and 1 base from J, the junction kept 7 bases outside the gene matches. Germline CDR1 MGHRA, CDR2 YSYEKL. The CDR3 runs 17 residues. CDR3 bases: TGCGCCAGCAGCCTCGCTAGCGGGGGGGGTTCCCAAGAGACCCAGTACTTC. Translating gives CASSLASGGGSQETQYF.

Written as DNA, the CDR3 is TGTGCCAGCAGTGTTGGGACAGGGTTTTGGGGGTATGGCTACACCTTC. Its protein product is CASSVGTGFWGYGYTF. The chain carries TRBV27 and TRBJ1-2; the match to TRBD1 covers 9 bases. The J segment lost 5 bases and the V segment lost 5 bases, leaving 12 bases of the junction unmatched. CDR3 length: 16 residues. Germline values: CDR1 MNHEY, CDR2 SMNVEV (reference sequence).

V usage is TRBV10-3 and J usage is TRBJ2-3; 8 nucleotides align to TRBD2. The CDR3 runs 14 residues. Germline V gene lookup returns CDR1 ENHRY and CDR2 SYGVKD. The trim removed 6 bases at V and 4 bases at J, leaving 6 bases unmatched. DNA for the CDR3: TGTGCCATCAGACCCGGGGGGGGCGCAGATACGCAGTATTTT. It codes for CAIRPGGGADTQYF.

The rearrangement joins TRBV29-1 to TRBJ2-3; tentatively, D is TRBD1 (6 bases). Trimming cost V 3 bases and J 5 bases, with 21 bases left between them. This CDR3 contains 16 residues. CDR1 is SQVTM, CDR2 ANQGSEA, per germline. CDR3 sequence: CSVDRWGVSRGDTQYF. The CDR3 DNA sequence: TGCAGCGTTGATAGGTGGGGTGTATCCAGGGGAGATACGCAGTATTTT.